A single sample gave rise to the 9 T cell receptor beta chains below, sequenced in a study of beta chain features in type 1 diabetes. The antigens these receptors bind are not known. Broader study findings: TCRB CDR3 length was moderately but significantly reduced in all four CD4+ subsets of Type 1 diabetes patients.

Expressed TCRB transcripts were sequenced, since all the RNA that had been isolated was reverse transcribed. Using immunoSEQ multiplex PCR, the repertoire was profiled, and TCRdb retains in-frame clones only, with some absent. The sample includes about 16,000 clones, around 70% of them seen just once. The sequenced sample consisted of stem cell memory CD4+ T cells from blood. Receptors were obtained from a man aged 25-40 years with type 1 diabetes.

The J gene is TRBJ1-2, the V gene TRBV29-1; 7 nucleotides agree with TRBD1. The germline V gene has CDR1 SQVTM and CDR2 ANQGSEA. V dropped 4 bases and J dropped 5; count of bases not matched to a gene: 7. The CDR3 is 13 residues long. This CDR3 reads CSVGEGQTYGYTF. As DNA, the CDR3 is TGCAGCGTTGGAGAGGGACAGACTTATGGCTACACCTTC.

The rearrangement joins TRBV11-2 to TRBJ2-7; D gene ambiguous. V lost 1 base and J 0 bases, leaving 7 bases between the germline ends. The germline V gene encodes CDR1 SGHAT and CDR2 FQNNGV. This CDR3 is 14 amino acids long. CDR3 sequence (DNA): TGTGCCAGCAGCTTAGGGTCGAGCTCCTACGAGCAGTACTTC. Translating gives CASSLGSSSYEQYF.

The rearrangement joins TRBV7-2 to TRBJ1-5; D may be TRBD1 (5 bases). The CDR3 runs to 12 residues. Germline V gene sequence: CDR1 SGHTA, CDR2 FQGNSA. V lost 5 bases and J lost 9, with 11 bases in between. The CDR3 loop reads CASSQGERPQHF. As DNA, the CDR3 is TGTGCCAGCAGCCAAGGGGAACGGCCCCAGCATTTT. Full variable domain (remainder filled in from reference TRBV7-2 and TRBJ1-5): GAGVSQSPSNKVTEKGKDVELRCDPISGHTALYWYRQSLGQGLEFLIYFQGNSAPDKSGLPSDRFSAERTGGSVSTLTIQRTQQEDSAVYLCASSQGERPQHFGDGTRLSIL.

The gene calls are TRBV6-6 and TRBJ2-1, with 10 bases matching TRBD2. The CDR3 has 16 residues. The germline gives CDR1 MNHNY, CDR2 SVGAGI (reference sequence). The trim removed 6 bases at V and 2 bases at J, leaving 7 bases unmatched. Written as DNA, the CDR3 is TGTGCCAGCAGGCCAAGAACTAGCGGGGCCTACAATGAGCAGTTCTTC. It is translated as CASRPRTSGAYNEQFF.

This clone was seen once. The rearrangement uses TRBV18 and TRBJ2-5; D may be TRBD1 (8 bases). The J call is uncertain, as TRBJ2-7 better fits the DNA end. The CDR3 is made up of 16 amino acids. In germline, CDR1 is KGHSH, CDR2 LQKENI. The CDR3: CASSPRGGTGATEQYF. CDR3 DNA: TGTGCCAGCTCACCACGGGGGGGGACAGGCGCTACCGAGCAGTACTTC.

The chain is built from TRBV10-3 and TRBJ2-3; the D gene is possibly TRBD2 (6 bases). CDR3 length: 13 amino acids. V dropped 8 bases and J dropped 2 bases, with 11 bases sitting between them. The germline CDR1 and CDR2 sequences are ENHRY and SYGVKD. The CDR3 reads CAIGPGDTDTQYF. CDR3 DNA: TGTGCCATCGGACCGGGGGACACAGATACGCAGTATTTT.

This sequence joins TRBV6-6 and TRBJ1-1, with a possible D match to TRBD1 (5 bases). The V gene lost 6 bases and the J gene lost 5 bases, with 10 bases spanning the gap. This CDR3 is 12 amino acids long. CDR1 and CDR2 (germline): MNHNY, SVGAGI (reference sequence). The CDR3 is CASRLQETEAFF. The CDR3 bases are TGTGCCAGCAGATTACAGGAAACTGAAGCTTTCTTT.

The chain couples TRBV5-4 to TRBJ1-5; TRBD1 matches at 7 bases. With V trimmed by 4 bases and J by 1 base, 2 bases remained unmatched. The CDR3 consists of 14 residues. Looked up from germline, CDR1 is SGHNT and CDR2 is YYREEE (reference sequence). CDR3 amino acids: CASSLDRSNQPQHF. In nucleotides, the CDR3 is TGTGCCAGCAGCCTGGACAGGAGCAATCAGCCCCAGCATTTT.

The chain carries TRBV5-1 and TRBJ2-1; 7 bases are shared with TRBD1. CDR3 size: 12 residues. CDR1 and CDR2 from the germline V gene are SGHRS and YFSETQ. V was pared by 2 bases and J by 10 bases, with 3 bases of the junction left unmatched. This CDR3 is CASSFQTGEQFF. The DNA for the CDR3 is TGCGCCAGCAGCTTTCAGACAGGGGAGCAGTTCTTC.